The clone carrying this T cell receptor (beta chain) has more than one count but fewer than ten. The antigen is undetermined. The sample belongs to a study of T-cell reconstitution after alpha-beta-depleted transplantation in children. This CDR3 spans 18 amino acids. The germline V gene has CDR1 SGHRS and CDR2 YFSETQ. The germline V and J ends were trimmed by 4 bases and 0 bases, with 20 bases remaining between them. Whole-study results and caveats: In patients about two months after transplant, alpha-beta T cells reportedly arose from several hundred expanded graft clones.

For TCRbeta, the library was prepared with unique molecular identifiers. TCRdb analysed the PCR reads with MiXCR anew, one entry per CDR3 protein. The top ten clones hold approximately 39% of a sample with 530,000 or so distinct CDR3 sequences, roughly 27% of them seen once. V usage is TRBV5-1 and J usage is TRBJ1-3; D is unclear. Sample: PBMCs, taken before TCRalphabeta/CD19-depleted stem cell transplant. The origin of this receptor is a boy under two years old with Wiskott-Aldrich syndrome, due to receive a stem cell transplant. Written as DNA, the CDR3 is TGCGCCAGCAGCGTCGGTCCCGCTGCTTCTAGCTCTGGAAACACCATATATTTT. This codes for CASSVGPAASSSGNTIYF. The variable domain in full, with the rest retrieved from reference TRBV5-1 and TRBJ1-3, is KAGVTQTPRYLIKTRGQQVTLSCSPISGHRSVSWYQQTPGQGLQFLFEYFSETQRNKGNFPGRFSGRQFSNSRSEMNVSTLELGDSALYLCASSVGPAASSSGNTIYFGEGSWLTVV.